The 21 T cell receptor beta chains in this list originate from one sample, sequenced in a study of technical replicates of blood from a handful of donors. The protocol was immunoSEQ multiplex PCR, while the TCRdb copy is restricted to in-frame clones and leaves out a portion. This table has 60,000 to 85,000 clones, about 91% appearing once. The sample comprised T cells isolated from PBMCs. The receptor set was obtained from a human donor in good health.

The gene calls are TRBV18 and TRBJ2-7; 11 nucleotides align to TRBD1. Trimming cost V 6 bases and J 6 bases; bases outside gene matches: 1. CDR3 size: 12 residues. Germline loops: CDR1 KGHSH, CDR2 LQKENI. The chain's CDR3 is CASSGTGGEQYF. Here the CDR3 DNA reads TGTGCCAGCTCCGGGACAGGGGGCGAGCAGTACTTC.

The chain uses TRBV7-9 and TRBJ2-7, with 7 nucleotides matching TRBD2. V was pared by 1 base and J by 3 bases, with 6 bases of the junction left unmatched. The CDR3 contains 15 residues. Germline CDR1 is SEHNR and CDR2 is FQNEAQ (reference sequence). CDR3 in DNA: TGTGCCAGCAGCTTAGAGAGTACTAGCGTCTACGAGCAGTACTTC. This encodes CASSLESTSVYEQYF.

This clone showed up just a few times. This chain links TRBV27 with TRBJ1-4, with D perhaps TRBD1 (5 bases). The CDR3 spans 14 residues. V dropped 2 bases and J dropped 5 bases, with 9 bases sitting between them. The germline CDR1 and CDR2 sequences are MNHEY and SMNVEV (reference sequence). DNA of the CDR3: TGTGCCAGCAGTTTACGGGGGGTAAATGAAAAACTGTTTTTT. It is translated as CASSLRGVNEKLFF.

The chain uses TRBV5-4 and TRBJ2-5; TRBD2 matches 11 bases. The V gene end was trimmed by 5 bases and the J gene end by 4 bases; junction bases not matched to a gene: 10. Germline CDR1 reads SGHNT; CDR2 reads YYREEE (reference sequence). CDR3 length: 16 amino acids. CDR3 bases: TGTGCCAGCAGTTCGTTAGCGGGAGGGCCAGGAGAGACCCAGTACTTC. Translated: CASSSLAGGPGETQYF.

This chain connects TRBV4-2 to TRBJ2-7; TRBD1 matches at 8 bases. The CDR3 totals 18 residues. V dropped 0 bases and J dropped 4; count of bases not matched to a gene: 14. The germline CDR1 and CDR2 sequences are LGHNA and YNFKEQ. CDR3 bases: TGTGCCAGCAGCCAAGAGTTGAGTCGGGCAGGGGGCCAGTACGAGCAGTACTTC. It is translated as CASSQELSRAGGQYEQYF.

The rearrangement uses TRBV19 and TRBJ1-5; 9 bases map to TRBD1. The germline V gene encodes CDR1 LNHDA and CDR2 SQIVND (reference sequence). The V and J ends lost 5 bases and 2 bases, in that order; junction bases with no gene match: 1. The CDR3 contains 14 residues. The CDR3 loop is CASSGDRGNQPQHF. DNA for the CDR3: TGTGCCAGTAGTGGGGACAGGGGCAATCAGCCCCAGCATTTT.

The V call is TRBV5-1, the J call TRBJ2-1; no firm D call. Germline V gene sequence: CDR1 SGHRS, CDR2 YFSETQ. The CDR3 is 13 amino acids. V was shortened by 2 bases and J by 4 bases, with 7 bases between the two germline ends. CDR3 residues: CASSFTGYNEQFF. The CDR3 bases are TGCGCCAGCAGCTTCACCGGTTACAATGAGCAGTTCTTC. Full variable domain (outside the CDR3, taken from reference TRBV5-1 and TRBJ2-1): KAGVTQTPRYLIKTRGQQVTLSCSPISGHRSVSWYQQTPGQGLQFLFEYFSETQRNKGNFPGRFSGRQFSNSRSEMNVSTLELGDSALYLCASSFTGYNEQFFGPGTRLTVL.

This clone has a single count. The chain combines TRBV13 with TRBJ1-2; 8 bases line up with TRBD1. CDR3 size: 18 residues. Germline assignment: CDR1 PRHDT and CDR2 FYEKMQ (reference sequence). With 5 bases clipped from V and 1 base from J, the junction kept 15 bases outside the gene matches. CDR3 nucleotides: TGTGCCAGCAGCACCGAGGGACAGGAGCCCCCCGTTAACTATGGCTACACCTTC. Residues: CASSTEGQEPPVNYGYTF.

The V gene is TRBV30, the J gene TRBJ1-4, with TRBD1 matching 7 bases. V was clipped by 5 bases and J by 4 bases; unmatched bases: 4. Germline V gene sequence: CDR1 GTSNPN, CDR2 SVGIG (reference sequence). The CDR3 covers 13 residues. DNA of the CDR3: TGTGCCTGGGGGACAGTAGATAATGAAAAACTGTTTTTT. This codes for CAWGTVDNEKLFF.

The rearrangement joins TRBV19 to TRBJ1-4; 8 nucleotides line up with TRBD1. Looked up from germline, CDR1 is LNHDA and CDR2 is SQIVND (reference sequence). J gave up 8 bases and V 1 base, and 12 bases lay outside the gene matches. This CDR3 has 17 residues. CDR3 in amino acids: CASSIVSRTGRGEKLFF. The DNA of the CDR3 is TGTGCCAGTAGTATAGTCTCTCGGACAGGGAGAGGAGAAAAACTGTTTTTT.

The rearrangement uses TRBV4-1 and TRBJ2-1; D is perhaps TRBD2 (5 bases). The CDR3 has 13 residues. Germline V gives CDR1 MGHRA, CDR2 YSYEKL. V lost 1 base and J 4 bases, leaving 5 bases between the germline ends. The CDR3 protein is CASSQAGYNEQFF. Here the CDR3 DNA reads TGCGCCAGCAGCCAAGCGGGATACAATGAGCAGTTCTTC.

CDR3 residues: CASSAGTSAYEQYF. The CDR3 DNA is TGTGCCAGCAGCGCCGGGACTAGCGCCTACGAGCAGTACTTC. This rearrangement joins TRBV5-4 to TRBJ2-7; 10 nucleotides line up with TRBD2. After removal of 4 bases from V and 2 bases from J, the junction contained 3 bases not matched to a gene. Germline V gene sequence: CDR1 SGHNT, CDR2 YYREEE (reference sequence). The CDR3 consists of 14 residues.

The chain links TRBV30 to TRBJ2-1, with 8 nucleotides matching TRBD1. The junction had 7 bases not matched to a gene; V was cut back by 2 bases and J by 7 bases. The germline V gene has CDR1 GTSNPN and CDR2 SVGIG (reference sequence). The CDR3 sequence is 14 residues long. The CDR3 protein is CAWSPGQALNEQFF. CDR3 DNA sequence: TGTGCCTGGAGTCCGGGACAGGCGTTGAATGAGCAGTTCTTC.

This clone was counted a few times. This chain links TRBV30 with TRBJ1-4; the D is unclear. Germline V gene lookup returns CDR1 GTSNPN and CDR2 SVGIG (reference sequence). There are 13 residues in the CDR3. Trimming stripped 0 bases from V and 8 bases from J, with 10 bases between. CDR3 sequence reads: CAWSVPGREKLFF. DNA for the CDR3: TGTGCCTGGAGTGTACCGGGTCGCGAAAAACTGTTTTTT.

The chain couples TRBV6-5 to TRBJ1-2, with D perhaps matching TRBD1 (5 bases). From germline, CDR1 is MNHEY and CDR2 SVGAGI. Trimming took 0 bases from V and 8 from J, leaving 16 bases between them. The CDR3 sequence is 15 residues long. The CDR3 loop is CASSYSKETAGGYTF. DNA for the CDR3: TGTGCCAGCAGTTACTCCAAGGAGACAGCCGGCGGCTACACCTTC.

The chain couples TRBV5-4 to TRBJ1-1; 7 bases agree with TRBD1. There are 15 residues in the CDR3. V was pared by 3 bases and J by 0 bases, with 5 bases of the junction left unmatched. CDR1 SGHNT and CDR2 YYREEE come from the germline V gene (reference sequence). In DNA, the CDR3 is TGTGCCAGCAGCTGGGGACAGCCGCTGAACACTGAAGCTTTCTTT. Its translation is CASSWGQPLNTEAFF.

The chain couples TRBV6-4 to TRBJ2-7; D is perhaps TRBD2 (6 bases). The CDR3 runs to 14 residues. V was pared by 7 bases and J by 0 bases, with 13 bases between. Germline V gene data show CDR1 as MRHNA and CDR2 as SNTAGT. CDR3 nucleotide sequence: TGTGCCAGCAACCCGGACGGGAGCTCCTACGAGCAGTACTTC. This encodes CASNPDGSSYEQYF.

V gene TRBV28 combines with J gene TRBJ2-3; 11 bases fit TRBD1. This CDR3 is built from 15 residues. J gave up 4 bases and V 4 bases, and 4 bases lay outside the gene matches. CDR1 MDHEN and CDR2 SYDVKM come from the germline V gene. The CDR3 reads CASSSGTGGSDTQYF. DNA of the CDR3: TGTGCCAGCAGTTCCGGGACAGGGGGGTCAGATACGCAGTATTTT.

This clone was seen once. The chain recombines TRBV7-9 with TRBJ2-3; D is perhaps TRBD2 (6 bases). This CDR3 spans 12 amino acids. CDR1 is SEHNR and CDR2 is FQNEAQ in the germline V gene (reference sequence). Trimming shortened V by 3 bases and J by 6 bases, and 7 bases separated the two germline ends. The CDR3 region has the DNA TGTGCCAGCAGCTTGACTAGGGATACGCAGTATTTT. Amino acid sequence: CASSLTRDTQYF.

This rearrangement joins TRBV6-5 to TRBJ2-7; 8 bases match TRBD1. The germline CDR1 and CDR2 sequences are MNHEY and SVGAGI. Unmatched junction bases numbered 4, after V lost 6 bases and J lost 0 bases. The CDR3 sequence is 14 residues long. Here the CDR3 DNA reads TGTGCCAGCAGGCGACAGGGGAGCTCCTACGAGCAGTACTTC. This sequence encodes CASRRQGSSYEQYF.

This sequence joins TRBV6-5 and TRBJ2-7, with D possibly TRBD1 on 6 matching bases. Per germline, CDR1 MNHEY and CDR2 SVGAGI. The CDR3 is 12 residues long. Trimming left V 5 bases short and J 9 bases short, with 14 bases between. The CDR3 here is CASSTGQSGQYF. The CDR3 DNA sequence: TGTGCCAGCAGTACCGGACAGTCGGGGCAGTACTTC.